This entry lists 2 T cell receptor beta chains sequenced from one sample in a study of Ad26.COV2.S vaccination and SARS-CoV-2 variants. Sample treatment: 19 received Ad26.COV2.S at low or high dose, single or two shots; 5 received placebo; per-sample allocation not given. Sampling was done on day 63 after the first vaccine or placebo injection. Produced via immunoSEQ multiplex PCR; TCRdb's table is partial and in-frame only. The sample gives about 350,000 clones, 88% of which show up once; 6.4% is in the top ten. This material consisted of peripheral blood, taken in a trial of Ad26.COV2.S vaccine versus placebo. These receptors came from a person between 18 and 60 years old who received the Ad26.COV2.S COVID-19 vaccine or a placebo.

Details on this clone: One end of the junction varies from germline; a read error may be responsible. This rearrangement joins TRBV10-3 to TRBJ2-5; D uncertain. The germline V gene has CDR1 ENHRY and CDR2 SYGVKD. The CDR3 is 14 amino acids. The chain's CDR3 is CAISDFGYQETQYF. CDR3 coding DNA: TGTGCCATCAGTGATTTCGGTTACCAGGAGACCCAGTACTTC.

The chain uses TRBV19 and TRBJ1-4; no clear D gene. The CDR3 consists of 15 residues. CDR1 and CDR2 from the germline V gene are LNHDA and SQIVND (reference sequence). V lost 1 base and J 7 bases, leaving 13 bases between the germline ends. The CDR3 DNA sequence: TGTGCCAGTAGTATAGTTGCCGAGGCGGGTGAAAAACTGTTTTTT. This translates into CASSIVAEAGEKLFF.